This T cell receptor beta chain derives from a study of vaccination effects on CD4 cells after COVID-19. Within the ViraFEST assay, antigen-specific CD4+ T cells underwent expansion with viral peptide pools prior to sequencing. With roughly 9 days of culture completed, CD4+ T cells were isolated. People in the vaccine group had not been infected with SARS-CoV-2 before, and their nucleocapsid antibodies were negative. Study-level points and caveats: There was marked clonal contraction among infection- and vaccine-induced clones late after vaccination.

CDR3 length: 16 residues. V was trimmed by 2 bases and J by 6 bases, leaving 19 bases between them. Method: immunoSEQ multiplex PCR; TCRdb's copy keeps in-frame clones and lacks some. The sample lists 37,000 or so clones; about three fifths were seen once. Worth noting for this clone: The antigen is not known.

The V and J genes are TRBV23-1 and TRBJ1-1; the D gene is possibly TRBD1 (6 bases). TRBV23-1 counts as an open reading frame of uncertain function. The TCR was taken from a human donor who received a COVID-19 vaccine. Sequenced material: CD4+ T cells from PBMCs cultured with HCoV-OC43 spike peptides, taken before COVID-19 vaccination. Subset indicated: HCoV-OC43 spike overlapping peptide pool stimulation. The CDR3 here is CASSQELTGLRAEAFF. The CDR3 DNA reads TGCGCCAGCAGTCAAGAATTAACAGGGCTTCGGGCTGAAGCTTTCTTT.